This paragraph covers one TCR beta chain sequence. The repertoire was sequenced with immunoSEQ multiplex PCR; TCRdb's copy has only in-frame clones and lacks some. The table shows about 50,000 clones, with approximately 90% occurring only once. Germline V CDR1 and CDR2: SGHRS, YFSETQ. V gave up 0 bases and J gave up 2 bases, with 6 bases separating them. The CDR3 totals 13 residues. The sample belongs to a study of OX40 agonist ivuxolimab in advanced cancers. This sequence joins TRBV5-1 and TRBJ2-7, with D uncertain. Source: CD4+ or CD8+ T cells sorted from blood, taken in a trial of the OX40 agonist ivuxolimab. This TCR was recovered from an adult with an advanced solid tumor such as melanoma, head and neck, liver or kidney cancer. In nucleotides, the CDR3 is TGCGCCAGCAGCTTGGACGGCGCCTACGAGCAGTACTTC. Translated: CASSLDGAYEQYF.